The 24 T cell receptor beta chains reported below all come from one sample, sequenced in a study of T cells in Graves' hyperthyroidism and ophthalmopathy. Amplification of TCR beta CDR3 regions used RNA as the template. HTBI primers drove first-round RT-PCR of the TCR CDR3. TCRdb called the multiplex PCR reads again in MiXCR, with one record for every CDR3 protein. The table has some 500,000 distinct CDR3 sequences, around 15% seen once. The sample was blood. The receptor set was obtained from a woman aged 25 to 39 with Graves' ophthalmopathy.

This sequence joins TRBV11-1 and TRBJ2-2, with D uncertain. V was pared by 2 bases and J by 0 bases, with 4 bases between. The CDR3 runs to 14 residues. The germline CDR1 and CDR2 sequences are SGHAT and FQDESV (reference sequence). Here the CDR3 DNA reads TGTGCCAGCAGCTTACTATCGAACACCGGGGAGCTGTTTTTT. Translated: CASSLLSNTGELFF.

This sequence joins TRBV6-5 and TRBJ2-5; D is perhaps TRBD2 (6 bases). There are 13 residues in the CDR3. The V gene's germline CDR1 is MNHEY and CDR2 SVGAGI. Deletions cut 4 bases from V and 2 bases from J, with 8 bases between. The chain's CDR3 is CASSWAGQETQYF. In DNA form, the CDR3 reads TGTGCCAGCAGTTGGGCGGGGCAAGAGACCCAGTACTTC.

This clonotype has a count of ten or more. As DNA, the CDR3 is TGTGCCAGCAGTTTTTCCGGGTACTCTGGAAACACCATATATTTT. Translation: CASSFSGYSGNTIYF. The V gene is TRBV12-3 or TRBV12-4, the J gene TRBJ1-3; no definite D call. CDR3 size: 15 residues. Trimming shortened V by 3 bases and J by 0 bases, and 9 bases separated the two germline ends.

The chain has TRBV19 and TRBJ2-1; no reliable D call. The V gene lost 6 bases and the J gene lost 15 bases, with 18 bases spanning the gap. Germline assignment: CDR1 LNHDA and CDR2 SQIVND (reference sequence). The CDR3 sequence is 12 residues long. CDR3 sequence reads: CASRGSRMRWFF. For the CDR3, the DNA is TGTGCCAGTAGGGGCAGCAGAATGAGATGGTTCTTC.

The chain couples TRBV20-1 to TRBJ1-4, with D uncertain. This CDR3 region has 13 residues. CDR1 and CDR2 from the germline V gene are DFQATT and SNEGSKA (reference sequence). V lost 6 bases to trimming and J lost 7 bases, with 15 bases between them. The CDR3 region is CSASRAAGEKLFF. The DNA of the CDR3 is TGCAGTGCGAGCCGGGCTGCGGGTGAAAAACTGTTTTTT.

This clonotype was recorded at least ten times. Just one base apart from a much larger clone, this may be a read error. The V call is TRBV3-1, the J call TRBJ2-7, with no clear D. Deletions cut 0 bases from V and 3 bases from J, with 3 bases between. Germline CDR1 reads LGHDT; CDR2 reads YNNKEL (reference sequence). This CDR3 region has 12 residues. The CDR3 nucleotides are TGTGCCAGCAGCCAAGATTTCTACGAGCAGTACTTC. Protein sequence: CASSQDFYEQYF.

The sample holds a few counts of this clonotype. This chain connects TRBV29-1 to TRBJ2-3; D is perhaps TRBD1 (5 bases). V lost 7 bases to trimming and J lost 0 bases, with 14 bases between them. Germline V gene sequence: CDR1 SQVTM, CDR2 ANQGSEA. This CDR3 has 14 amino acids. CDR3 DNA sequence: TGCAGCGACTCGGACACCCCGAGCACAGATACGCAGTATTTT. Amino acids: CSDSDTPSTDTQYF.

This clonotype was counted a few times. The chain links TRBV27 to TRBJ1-2; D gene uncertain. The length of the CDR3 is 16 residues. From germline, CDR1 is MNHEY and CDR2 SMNVEV (reference sequence). Trimming removed 0 bases from V and 4 bases from J, with 15 bases in between. CDR3 coding DNA: TGTGCCAGCAGTTTATCTTTCACGGGAGGGCCCTATGGCTACACCTTC. This translates into CASSLSFTGGPYGYTF.

V usage is TRBV28 and J usage is TRBJ2-1; D might be TRBD2 (5 bases). With 6 bases removed from V and 4 bases from J, the gap between germline ends came to 13 bases. The germline CDR1 and CDR2 sequences are MDHEN and SYDVKM. This CDR3 comprises 14 residues. The CDR3 protein is CASRDPGSYNEQFF. The DNA for the CDR3 is TGTGCCAGCAGAGACCCGGGATCATACAATGAGCAGTTCTTC.

This chain connects TRBV5-4 to TRBJ1-1; D not resolved. There are 15 residues in the CDR3. Germline-derived CDR1 and CDR2 are SGHNT and YYREEE (reference sequence). V shed 2 bases and J shed 1 base, with 12 bases lying between them. The CDR3 sequence: CASSFGSPGNTEAFF. CDR3 nucleotide sequence: TGTGCCAGCAGCTTCGGATCTCCAGGGAACACTGAAGCTTTCTTT.

This clonotype was detected a few times. The chain recombines TRBV27 with TRBJ2-7; tentative D call: TRBD1 (7 bases). V lost 4 bases and J lost 2, with 15 bases in between. This CDR3 region has 15 residues. CDR1 and CDR2 (germline): MNHEY, SMNVEV (reference sequence). CDR3: CASSYGAGQTYEQYF. The CDR3 nucleotides are TGTGCCAGCAGTTATGGGGCGGGACAGACCTACGAGCAGTACTTC.

This clonotype occurred many times. The chain has TRBV20-1 and TRBJ2-1, with 15 bases fitting TRBD2. V shed 4 bases, J shed 4 bases, and the junction held 5 bases outside the gene matches. This CDR3 comprises 16 residues. Looked up from germline, CDR1 is DFQATT and CDR2 is SNEGSKA (reference sequence). The CDR3 loop is CSANGLAGGPYNEQFF. DNA of the CDR3: TGCAGTGCTAACGGACTAGCGGGAGGGCCGTACAATGAGCAGTTCTTC.

The chain employs TRBV6-5 and TRBJ1-6; D unclear. The V gene lost 0 bases and the J gene lost 10 bases, with 7 bases spanning the gap. Looked up from germline, CDR1 is MNHEY and CDR2 is SVGAGI. This CDR3 is 13 amino acids long. The DNA for the CDR3 is TGTGCCAGCAGTTACTCTTCGTGGTCACCCCTCCACTTT. Its protein is CASSYSSWSPLHF.

Many counts were recorded for this clonotype. The V gene is TRBV5-1, the J gene TRBJ1-1; 9 bases fit TRBD1. CDR1 and CDR2 from the germline V gene are SGHRS and YFSETQ. V trimming: 4 bases; J trimming: 4 bases; junction bases outside the gene matches: 8. The CDR3 consists of 15 residues. As DNA, the CDR3 is TGCGCCAGCAGCCACGACGGGACAGGGATCACTGAAGCTTTCTTT. It codes for CASSHDGTGITEAFF.

This clonotype has a handful of counts. The CDR3: CASSLVVGDTQYF. DNA of the CDR3: TGTGCCAGCAGCTTAGTAGTTGGAGATACGCAGTATTTT. The chain joins TRBV7-9 to TRBJ2-3; D gene ambiguous. The CDR3 spans 13 residues. Germline CDR1 reads SEHNR; CDR2 reads FQNEAQ (reference sequence). Trimming left V 1 base short and J 5 bases short, with 7 bases between.

This clonotype was recorded at least ten times. The chain couples TRBV9 to TRBJ2-3, with D unresolved. Germline-derived CDR1 and CDR2 are SGDLS and YYNGEE. V was shortened by 0 bases and J by 5 bases, with 13 bases between the two germline ends. This CDR3 is built from 15 residues. The CDR3 spells CASSVDPVVGDTQYF. The CDR3 DNA reads as TGTGCCAGCAGCGTAGACCCAGTAGTCGGAGATACGCAGTATTTT. The full variable domain, with the rest looked up from reference TRBV9 and TRBJ2-3, is DSGVTQTPKHLITATGQRVTLRCSPRSGDLSVYWYQQSLDQGLQFLIQYYNGEERAKGNILERFSAQQFPDLHSELNLSSLELGDSALYFCASSVDPVVGDTQYFGPGTRLTVL.

The chain links TRBV6-4 to TRBJ2-6; the D is unclear. From germline, CDR1 is MRHNA and CDR2 SNTAGT. This CDR3 is 14 amino acids long. Trimming stripped 7 bases from V and 2 bases from J, with 9 bases between. The CDR3: CASNRPPGANVLTF. The CDR3 DNA is TGTGCCAGCAATCGACCGCCTGGGGCCAACGTCCTGACTTTC.

A few counts support this clonotype. V usage is TRBV4-1 and J usage is TRBJ2-1, with 10 bases matching TRBD2. The CDR3 totals 15 residues. Trimming at V came to 1 base and at J to 9 bases, leaving 6 bases not matched to a gene. The V gene's germline CDR1 is MGHRA and CDR2 YSYEKL. CDR3 DNA: TGCGCCAGCAGCCAAGCAGCGGGAGGGCGGAGTGAGCAGTTCTTC. It codes for CASSQAAGGRSEQFF.

This clonotype was detected ten times or more. The genes are TRBV3-1 and TRBJ1-5; D unclear. This CDR3 spans 15 amino acids. CDR1 LGHDT and CDR2 YNNKEL come from the germline V gene (reference sequence). V lost 0 bases, J lost 6 bases, and 12 bases lay in between. For the CDR3, the DNA is TGTGCCAGCAGCCAAGATATGACTGCGGGTCAGCCCCAGCATTTT. Translation: CASSQDMTAGQPQHF.

This clonotype has a count of ten or more. V gene TRBV4-1 combines with J gene TRBJ1-6; possible D gene TRBD1, 6 bases. Trimming pared 1 base from V and 7 bases from J, leaving 14 bases between. From germline, CDR1 is MGHRA and CDR2 YSYEKL. The CDR3 extends over 16 amino acids. The CDR3 sequence is CASSQAAQGANSPLHF. CDR3 nucleotides: TGCGCCAGCAGCCAAGCAGCACAGGGCGCCAATTCACCCCTCCACTTT.

This clonotype was recorded at least ten times. Here the CDR3 DNA reads TGCGCCAGCAGCCTAACCCCGACAGGGCGCAATCAGCCCCAGCATTTT. Encoded protein: CASSLTPTGRNQPQHF. The chain couples TRBV4-1 to TRBJ1-5; 7 positions match TRBD1. The CDR3 totals 16 residues. J was trimmed by 2 bases and V by 4 bases; bases with no gene match: 8. Germline CDR1 MGHRA, CDR2 YSYEKL.

The table lists this clonotype with many counts. V gene TRBV6-2 or TRBV6-3 combines with J gene TRBJ2-3; 10 positions agree with TRBD1. CDR1 MNHEY and CDR2 SVGEGT come from the germline V gene. Trimming at V came to 5 bases and at J to 5 bases, leaving 7 bases not matched to a gene. This CDR3 is 15 amino acids long. CDR3 in amino acids: CASSNRDRGGDTQYF. The CDR3 DNA sequence: TGTGCCAGCAGTAACCGGGACAGGGGAGGAGATACGCAGTATTTT.

The V and J genes are TRBV6-9 and TRBJ2-6; D gene uncertain. CDR1 and CDR2 from the germline V gene are MNHGY and SVAAGI. The CDR3 loop spans 15 amino acids. Trimming removed 2 bases at V and 2 bases at J, with 7 bases between. The CDR3: CASSYKSTGANVLTF. Here the CDR3 DNA reads TGTGCCAGCAGTTATAAAAGTACTGGGGCCAACGTCCTGACTTTC.

In its sample, this clonotype was seen a few times. The V call is TRBV5-5, the J call TRBJ2-7; D might be TRBD1 (6 bases). V lost 3 bases and J lost 5, with 15 bases in between. This CDR3 has 14 residues. Looked up from germline, CDR1 is SGHKS and CDR2 is YYEKEE (reference sequence). In DNA form, the CDR3 reads TGTGCCAGCAGCTCCCGACAGGTACCGCACGAGCAGTACTTC. It encodes CASSSRQVPHEQYF.